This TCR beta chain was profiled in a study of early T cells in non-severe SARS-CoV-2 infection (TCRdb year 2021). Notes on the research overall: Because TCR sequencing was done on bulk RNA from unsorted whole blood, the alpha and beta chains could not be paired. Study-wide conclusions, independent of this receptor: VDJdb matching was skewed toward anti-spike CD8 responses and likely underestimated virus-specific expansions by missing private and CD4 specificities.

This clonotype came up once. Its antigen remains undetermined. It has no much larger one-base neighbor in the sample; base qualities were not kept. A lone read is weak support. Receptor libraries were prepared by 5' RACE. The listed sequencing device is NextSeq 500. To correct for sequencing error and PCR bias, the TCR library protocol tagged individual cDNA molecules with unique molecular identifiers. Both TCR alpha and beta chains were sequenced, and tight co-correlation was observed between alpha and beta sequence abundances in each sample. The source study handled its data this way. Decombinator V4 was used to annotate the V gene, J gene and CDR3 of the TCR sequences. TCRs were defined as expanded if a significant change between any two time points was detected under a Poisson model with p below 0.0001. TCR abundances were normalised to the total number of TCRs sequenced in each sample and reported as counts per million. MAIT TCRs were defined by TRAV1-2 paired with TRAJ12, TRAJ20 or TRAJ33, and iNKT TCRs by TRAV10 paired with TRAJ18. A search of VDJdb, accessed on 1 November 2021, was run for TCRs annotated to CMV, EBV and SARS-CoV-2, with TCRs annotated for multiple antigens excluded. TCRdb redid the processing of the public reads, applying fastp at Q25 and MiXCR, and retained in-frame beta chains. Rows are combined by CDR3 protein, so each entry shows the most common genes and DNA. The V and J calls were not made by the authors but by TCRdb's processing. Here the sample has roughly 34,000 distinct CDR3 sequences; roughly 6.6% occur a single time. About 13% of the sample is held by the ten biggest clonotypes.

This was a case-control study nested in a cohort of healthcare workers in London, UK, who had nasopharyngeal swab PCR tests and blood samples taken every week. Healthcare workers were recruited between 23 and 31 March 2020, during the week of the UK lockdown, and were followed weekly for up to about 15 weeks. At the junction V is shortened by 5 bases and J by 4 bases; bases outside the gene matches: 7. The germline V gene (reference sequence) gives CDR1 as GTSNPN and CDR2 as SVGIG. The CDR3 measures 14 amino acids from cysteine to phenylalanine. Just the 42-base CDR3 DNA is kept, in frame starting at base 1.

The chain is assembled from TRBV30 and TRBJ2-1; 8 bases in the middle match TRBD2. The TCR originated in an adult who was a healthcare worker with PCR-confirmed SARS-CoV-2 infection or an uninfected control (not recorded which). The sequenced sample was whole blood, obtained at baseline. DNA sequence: TGTGCCTGGGGACGACTAGCGTATTACAATGAGCAGTTCTTC. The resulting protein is CAWGRLAYYNEQFF.